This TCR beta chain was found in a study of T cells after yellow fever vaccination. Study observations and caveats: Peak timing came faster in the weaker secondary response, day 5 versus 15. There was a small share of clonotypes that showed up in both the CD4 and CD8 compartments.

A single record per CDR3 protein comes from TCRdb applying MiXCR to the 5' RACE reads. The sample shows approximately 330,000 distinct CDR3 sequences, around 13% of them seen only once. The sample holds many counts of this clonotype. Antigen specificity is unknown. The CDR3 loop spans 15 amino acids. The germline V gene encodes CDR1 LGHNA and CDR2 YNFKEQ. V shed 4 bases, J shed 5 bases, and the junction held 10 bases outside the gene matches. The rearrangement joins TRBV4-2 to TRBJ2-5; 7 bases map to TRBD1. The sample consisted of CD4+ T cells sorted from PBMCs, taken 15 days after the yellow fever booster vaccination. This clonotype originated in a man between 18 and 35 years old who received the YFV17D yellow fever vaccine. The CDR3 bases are TGTGCCAGCAGCCGATCGACAGGGAGTGGCGAGACCCAGTACTTC. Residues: CASSRSTGSGETQYF.